This T cell receptor (beta chain) was recorded in a study of blood T cell repertoires in COVID-19. The V gene's germline CDR1 is SEHNR and CDR2 FQNEAQ (reference sequence). Trimming cost V 2 bases and J 3 bases; bases outside gene matches: 7. This CDR3 is built from 16 residues. The method was immunoSEQ multiplex PCR; TCRdb's version includes in-frame clones alone and lacks a portion of them. Among 70,000 to 75,000 clones listed, about 88% were seen once. Source material: peripheral blood. The rearrangement links TRBV7-9 to TRBJ2-7; TRBD2 agrees at 10 bases. The receptor comes from a human donor in a cohort sampled during active COVID-19. This CDR3 reads CASSLRSSGSIYEQYF. CDR3 nucleotides: TGTGCCAGCAGCTTAAGGTCTAGCGGGAGTATCTACGAGCAGTACTTC.